This entry is about one T cell receptor (beta chain). No antigen is known for it. This sample stems from a study of blood T cells in healthy people across ages. It was with a sample-barcoded 5' primer and a J-beta primer mix that a second PCR of roughly 6 to 11 cycles was run. Unique molecular identifiers of 12 random nucleotides labeled each cDNA. Via MiXCR, TCRdb re-called the 5' RACE reads, giving one row per CDR3 protein. The data hold around 1,900,000 distinct CDR3 sequences, with about two fifths observed a single time. Study outcomes and limitations: Diversity estimated from one million T cells was considered an underestimate. Correlation between TCR beta diversity and naive T cell percentage was strong. Any changes in expanded clonotypes were possibly confounded, as donor CMV status remained unknown.

Material for sequencing was blood. This sequence originates from a human donor in good health.

CDR3 loop: CASSFELAGGPSYNEQFF. CDR3 nucleotide sequence: TGTGCCAGCAGCTTCGAACTAGCGGGGGGGCCGTCCTACAATGAGCAGTTCTTC. The chain joins TRBV7-3 to TRBJ2-1; 13 bases are a match to TRBD2. The CDR3 has 18 residues. CDR1 and CDR2 (germline): SGHTA, FQGTGA. Trimming at V came to 3 bases and at J to 1 base, leaving 6 bases not matched to a gene. The full variable domain, rest sourced from reference TRBV7-3 and TRBJ2-1, is GAGVSQTPSNKVTEKGKYVELRCDPISGHTALYWYRQSLGQGPEFLIYFQGTGAADDSGLPNDRFFAVRPEGSVSTLKIQRTERGDSAVYLCASSFELAGGPSYNEQFFGPGTRLTVL.